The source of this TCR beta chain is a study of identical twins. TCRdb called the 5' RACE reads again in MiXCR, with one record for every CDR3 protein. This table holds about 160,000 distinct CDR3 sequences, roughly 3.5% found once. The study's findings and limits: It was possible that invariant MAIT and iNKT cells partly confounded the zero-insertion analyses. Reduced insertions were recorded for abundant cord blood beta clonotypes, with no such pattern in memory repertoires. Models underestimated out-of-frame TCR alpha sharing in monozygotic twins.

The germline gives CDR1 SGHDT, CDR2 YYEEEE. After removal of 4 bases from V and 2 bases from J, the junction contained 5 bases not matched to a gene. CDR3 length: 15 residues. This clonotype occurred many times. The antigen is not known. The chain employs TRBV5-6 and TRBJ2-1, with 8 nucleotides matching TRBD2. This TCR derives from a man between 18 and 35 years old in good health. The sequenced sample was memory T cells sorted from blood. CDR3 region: CASSKAGAPYNEQFF. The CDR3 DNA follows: TGTGCCAGCAGCAAAGCGGGAGCGCCCTACAATGAGCAGTTCTTC.